One sample yielded the 13 T cell receptor beta chains listed below, sequenced in a study of cytomegalovirus exposure and HLA in healthy donors. The PCR made use of 60 Vbeta and 13 Jbeta primers. Method: immunoSEQ multiplex PCR; TCRdb's copy keeps in-frame clones and lacks some. The table shows under 70,000 clones, with 82% occurring only once. The specimen was PBMCs. The receptors stem from a man between 45 and 60 years old in good health and CMV-seronegative.

The chain combines TRBV5-1 with TRBJ1-6; D is unresolved. The CDR3 length is 16 residues. Looked up from germline, CDR1 is SGHRS and CDR2 is YFSETQ. The germline V and J ends were trimmed by 4 bases and 8 bases, with 19 bases remaining between them. CDR3 amino acids: CASSHIQISQDSPLHF. In DNA form, the CDR3 reads TGCGCCAGCAGCCATATACAGATATCACAAGATTCACCCCTCCACTTT.

This clone was seen only a few times. CDR3 DNA: TGTGCCAGCTCGCTCACAGTAACGAACACTGAAGCTTTCTTT. This translates into CASSLTVTNTEAFF. The genes are TRBV18 and TRBJ1-1; D ambiguous. Germline loops: CDR1 KGHSH, CDR2 LQKENI. This CDR3 has 14 amino acids. Trimming pared 6 bases from V and 1 base from J, leaving 12 bases between.

The chain combines TRBV5-1 with TRBJ1-1, with 8 bases matching TRBD1. V shed 4 bases and J 7 bases; nucleotides not matched to a gene: 9. CDR1 is SGHRS and CDR2 is YFSETQ in the germline V gene. The CDR3 contains 14 residues. The DNA of the CDR3 is TGCGCCAGCAGCCCGAGGACAGGGTGGAGTGAAGCTTTCTTT. Its translation: CASSPRTGWSEAFF. The variable domain in full, with the rest retrieved from reference TRBV5-1 and TRBJ1-1, is KAGVTQTPRYLIKTRGQQVTLSCSPISGHRSVSWYQQTPGQGLQFLFEYFSETQRNKGNFPGRFSGRQFSNSRSEMNVSTLELGDSALYLCASSPRTGWSEAFFGQGTRLTVV.

The chain carries TRBV7-2 and TRBJ1-3, with 8 bases lining up with TRBD1. Germline lookup yields CDR1 SGHTA and CDR2 FQGNSA. V trimming: 0 bases; J trimming: 0 bases; junction bases outside the gene matches: 4. This CDR3 spans 17 amino acids. The CDR3 coding sequence is TGTGCCAGCAGCTTAGCCGGGACAGGCTACTCTGGAAACACCATATATTTT. Protein sequence: CASSLAGTGYSGNTIYF.

The chain couples TRBV5-4 to TRBJ2-3; 12 bases fit TRBD1. After removal of 4 bases from V and 4 bases from J, the junction contained 7 bases not matched to a gene. This CDR3 region has 16 residues. Germline V lookup: CDR1 SGHNT, CDR2 YYREEE (reference sequence). This CDR3 is CASSIGTGGIADTQYF. For the CDR3, the DNA is TGTGCCAGCAGCATAGGGACAGGGGGCATCGCAGATACGCAGTATTTT.

The gene calls are TRBV6-1 and TRBJ2-3, with 8 nucleotides matching TRBD2. Unmatched junction bases numbered 7, after V lost 8 bases and J lost 3 bases. Per the germline V gene, CDR1 is MNHNS and CDR2 is SASEGT. The CDR3 runs to 14 residues. The CDR3 is CASVGGAFTDTQYF. The CDR3 nucleotides read TGTGCCAGCGTCGGGGGGGCCTTTACAGATACGCAGTATTTT.

The sample holds a few counts of this clone. The rearrangement joins TRBV19 to TRBJ2-6, with D tentatively TRBD2 (5 bases). The CDR3 loop spans 16 amino acids. Germline V gives CDR1 LNHDA, CDR2 SQIVND (reference sequence). The V end lost 9 bases, the J end lost 4 bases, and 19 bases lay between the germline ends. In DNA, the CDR3 is TGTGCCAGCCACCGGGATGCCGGATCCGGGGCCAACGTCCTGACTTTC. Its translation: CASHRDAGSGANVLTF.

The chain couples TRBV5-1 to TRBJ2-5, with 7 bases fitting TRBD1. The V and J ends lost 4 bases and 2 bases, in that order; junction bases with no gene match: 5. This CDR3 region has 14 residues. Germline V gene data show CDR1 as SGHRS and CDR2 as YFSETQ. CDR3 in amino acids: CASSLSTGQETQYF. The CDR3 coding sequence is TGCGCCAGCAGCCTATCGACAGGGCAAGAGACCCAGTACTTC. Combining the CDR3 with reference TRBV5-1 and TRBJ2-5 gives the whole variable domain KAGVTQTPRYLIKTRGQQVTLSCSPISGHRSVSWYQQTPGQGLQFLFEYFSETQRNKGNFPGRFSGRQFSNSRSEMNVSTLELGDSALYLCASSLSTGQETQYFGPGTRLLVL.

This sequence joins TRBV28 and TRBJ1-3; tentatively, D is TRBD1 (5 bases). V dropped 5 bases and J dropped 9 bases, with 11 bases sitting between them. In germline, CDR1 is MDHEN, CDR2 SYDVKM. The CDR3 extends over 12 amino acids. The CDR3: CASSGRGGTIYF. The CDR3 coding sequence is TGTGCCAGCAGTGGGCGGGGGGGCACCATATATTTT.

The chain carries TRBV2 and TRBJ1-5, with 10 bases lining up with TRBD1. The CDR3 spans 13 residues. The germline V gene has CDR1 SNHLY and CDR2 FYNNEI. With 6 bases clipped from V and 7 bases from J, the junction kept 3 bases outside the gene matches. The CDR3 is CASRDRGSQPQHF. The CDR3 DNA reads TGTGCCAGCAGGGACAGGGGGAGCCAGCCCCAGCATTTT. The variable domain in full, with the rest retrieved from reference TRBV2 and TRBJ1-5, is EPEVTQTPSHQVTQMGQEVILRCVPISNHLYFYWYRQILGQKVEFLVSFYNNEISEKSEIFDDQFSVERPDGSNFTLKIRSTKLEDSAMYFCASRDRGSQPQHFGDGTRLSIL.

The rearrangement uses TRBV30 and TRBJ2-7, with D perhaps matching TRBD2 (7 bases). The CDR3 contains 12 residues. Trimming left V 2 bases short and J 6 bases short, with 11 bases between. CDR1 GTSNPN and CDR2 SVGIG come from the germline V gene (reference sequence). Here the CDR3 DNA reads TGTGCCTGGAGTCGGGGGGCCCGCGAGCAGTACTTC. It is translated as CAWSRGAREQYF.

The gene calls are TRBV2 and TRBJ2-5, with D possibly TRBD2 on 5 matching bases. CDR1 is SNHLY, CDR2 FYNNEI, per germline. This CDR3 spans 14 amino acids. Trimming took off 3 bases at V and 5 bases at J, with 13 bases between the two ends. For the CDR3, the DNA is TGTGCCAGCAGTGATTGGCCCCGGGATGAGACCCAGTACTTC. This translates into CASSDWPRDETQYF.

This clone was found a few times. This rearrangement joins TRBV5-4 to TRBJ2-3, with D maybe TRBD1 (6 bases). Looked up from germline, CDR1 is SGHNT and CDR2 is YYREEE (reference sequence). V was clipped by 7 bases and J by 6 bases, with 18 bases between them. The CDR3 totals 14 residues. The CDR3 region has the DNA TGTGCCAGCCACAGGGAAAAGAGGTCCGATACGCAGTATTTT. This sequence encodes CASHREKRSDTQYF.